This T cell receptor beta chain was recorded in a study of T-cell memory formation after mild COVID-19. Using its own MiXCR run on the 5' RACE reads, TCRdb lists one record per CDR3 protein. The profile shows 450,000 to 650,000 distinct CDR3 sequences, approximately 18% of them singletons. The receptor was isolated from an adult woman who had mild COVID-19 (a few samples of this study predate the infection). Cell type and time point are not known. The sample consisted of PBMCs or a T cell subset sorted from them (not recorded which).

The CDR3 DNA reads as TGTGCCAGTAGTAAACAGGGGGCGCATGGCTACACCTTC. Its protein product is CASSKQGAHGYTF. The chain links TRBV19 to TRBJ1-2; 9 nucleotides agree with TRBD1. This CDR3 has 13 residues. V lost 4 bases and J lost 6; bases outside the gene matches: 3. Germline V lookup: CDR1 LNHDA, CDR2 SQIVND (reference sequence).